The entry below describes one T cell receptor beta chain. Antigen unknown. Individuals with alopecia areata gave both lesional scalp punch biopsies and peripheral blood for collection. The data belong to a study of CD8+ T cells in alopecia areata. Findings and caveats of the study: TCR sharing was clearer in mice than between patients, perhaps partly owing to patient HLA diversity.

RNA extraction was followed by reverse transcription into cDNA, which acted as the sequencing template. Using immunoSEQ multiplex PCR, the repertoire was profiled, and TCRdb retains in-frame clones only, with some absent. The sample has roughly 250,000 clones, roughly two thirds seen once. CDR1 is GTSNPN and CDR2 is SVGIG in the germline V gene (reference sequence). Trimming left V 3 bases short and J 3 bases short, with 9 bases between. CDR3 size: 12 residues. The sequencing here drew on CD4+ T cells sorted from blood, taken at week 0. The chain combines TRBV30 with TRBJ2-7; D is possibly TRBD2 (5 bases). The source is a human donor with alopecia areata. CDR3 DNA: TGTGCCTGGAGCCCCGAGGGCTACGAGCAGTACTTC. It translates to CAWSPEGYEQYF.